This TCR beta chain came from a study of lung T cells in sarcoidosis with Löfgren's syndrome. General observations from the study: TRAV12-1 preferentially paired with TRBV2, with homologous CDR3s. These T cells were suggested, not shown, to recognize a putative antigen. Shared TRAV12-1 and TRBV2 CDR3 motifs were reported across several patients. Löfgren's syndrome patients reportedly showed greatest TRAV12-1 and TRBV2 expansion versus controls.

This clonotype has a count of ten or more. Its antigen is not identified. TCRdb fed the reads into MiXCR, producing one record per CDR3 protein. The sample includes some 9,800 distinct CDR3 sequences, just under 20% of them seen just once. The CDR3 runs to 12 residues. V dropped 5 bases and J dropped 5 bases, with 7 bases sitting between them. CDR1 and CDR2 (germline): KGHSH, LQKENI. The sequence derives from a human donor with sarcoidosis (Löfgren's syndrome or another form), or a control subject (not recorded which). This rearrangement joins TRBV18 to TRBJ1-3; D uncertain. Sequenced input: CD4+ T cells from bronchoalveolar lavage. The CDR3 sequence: CASSGDRNTIYF. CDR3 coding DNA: TGTGCCAGCTCAGGAGATAGAAACACCATATATTTT.